These T cell receptor beta chains were read from a single sample in a study of cytomegalovirus exposure and HLA in healthy donors. Method: immunoSEQ multiplex PCR; TCRdb's copy keeps in-frame clones and lacks some. The sample carries about 140,000 clones, approximately 87% recorded once. The specimen was PBMCs. The source of these receptors is a man between 18 and 35 years old in good health and CMV-seronegative. Each CDR3 is given without its conserved first and last residue.

CDR3,J,V
ASSLGPREGYNEQF,TRBJ2-1,TRBV7-6
ASNWGPKTGGETQY,TRBJ2-5,TRBV5-6
AWSVNGGGVGTEAF,TRBJ1-1,TRBV30
ASSIVRTSGSSEQF,TRBJ2-1,TRBV19
ASRRQGRDGYT,TRBJ1-2,TRBV7-9
AWSVEVNQPQH,TRBJ1-5,TRBV30
ASSVLGDTGELF,TRBJ2-2,TRBV5-1
ASSYQDRGRPTARGYT,TRBJ1-2,TRBV28
ASSRRGQETQY,TRBJ2-5,TRBV5-8
ASSLALSGGYEQY,TRBJ2-7,TRBV7-2
ASRWLAGENEQF,TRBJ2-1,TRBV4-3
ASSLGRTSYEQY,TRBJ2-7,TRBV5-1
ASSPQAGSPLH,TRBJ1-6,TRBV5-1
ASAGTRNQPQH,TRBJ1-5,TRBV2
ASSPNYNEQF,TRBJ2-1,TRBV9
AISGVGRGVKNTEAF,TRBJ1-1,TRBV10-3
ASTGGRERDTQY,TRBJ2-3,TRBV6-1